This T cell receptor (beta chain) was retrieved from a study of T cell responses to AZD1222 COVID-19 vaccine. Overall study results and limits: White British people made up most donors, females outnumbered males, and clonal diversity was possibly underestimated. The breadth and depth of Spike-specific TCRs increased once two AZD1222 doses had been given. The study found vaccine-associated CD4 TCRs spanning spike, dominant at 160-218 and 743-854.

J lost 4 bases, V lost 4 bases, and 4 bases had no gene match. This CDR3 spans 14 amino acids. Germline V CDR1 and CDR2: SGHRS, YFSETQ. Libraries were prepared by immunoSEQ multiplex PCR; TCRdb keeps only in-frame clonotypes and omits some of them. The sample holds fewer than 85,000 clones; around nine tenths are singletons and the top ten take 1% to 1.5%. About this clone itself: The antigen is not known.

The source was peripheral blood, collected 28 days after the second AZD1222 dose. The TCR was taken from an adult who received the AZD1222 COVID-19 vaccine. The chain employs TRBV5-1 and TRBJ1-3, with 8 bases lining up with TRBD1. The DNA of the CDR3 is TGCGCCAGCAGCCAACAGGGGGGCGGAAACACCATATATTTT. As protein: CASSQQGGGNTIYF.